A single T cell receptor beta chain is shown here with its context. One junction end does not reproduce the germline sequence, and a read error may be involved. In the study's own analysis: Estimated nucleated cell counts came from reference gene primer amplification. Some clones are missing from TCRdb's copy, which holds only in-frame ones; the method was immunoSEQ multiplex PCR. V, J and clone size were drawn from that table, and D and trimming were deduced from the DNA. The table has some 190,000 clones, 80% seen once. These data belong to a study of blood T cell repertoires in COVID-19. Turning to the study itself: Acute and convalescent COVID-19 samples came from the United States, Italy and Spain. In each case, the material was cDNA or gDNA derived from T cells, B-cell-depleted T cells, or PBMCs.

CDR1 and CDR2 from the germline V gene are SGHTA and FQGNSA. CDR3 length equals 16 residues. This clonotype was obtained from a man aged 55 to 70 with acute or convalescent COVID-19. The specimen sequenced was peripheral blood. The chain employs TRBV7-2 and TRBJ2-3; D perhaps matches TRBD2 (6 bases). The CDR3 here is CASSPSRKRATGTQYF. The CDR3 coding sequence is TGTGCCAGCAGCCCCTCTAGGAAGCGGGCCACAGGTACGCAGTATTTT.